This is a list of T cell receptor beta chains from one sample in a study of blood T cells in healthy people across ages. In TCRdb, the 5' RACE reads were re-called with MiXCR into one record per CDR3 protein. The table includes 850,000 to 1,100,000 distinct CDR3 sequences, 35% to 45% detected once. What was sequenced was blood. The receptors stem from a man younger than 35 in good health. The CDR3 runs from the conserved cysteine through the conserved F or W. Each record gives: clone size, J gene, V gene, D gene, CDR3 protein, CDR3 DNA. The D gene is left open where the match is weak. Not all rows give a size; the values are once, few, many and, for expanded clones, a class.

clone size: few; J gene: TRBJ2-3; V gene: TRBV5-1; D gene: TRBD2; CDR3 protein: CASGLAVITDTQYF; CDR3 DNA: TGCGCCAGCGGACTAGCGGTGATCACAGATACGCAGTATTTT
clone size: .; J gene: TRBJ1-2; V gene: TRBV20-1; D gene: TRBD1; CDR3 protein: CSARPGGYGYAF; CDR3 DNA: TGCAGTGCTAGGCCAGGGGGCTATGGCTACGCCTTC
clone size: .; J gene: TRBJ2-4; V gene: TRBV12-3/TRBV12-4; D gene: TRBD1; CDR3 protein: CAGSSGQGEQYF; CDR3 DNA: TGTGCCGGCAGTTCAGGACAGGGGGAGCAGTACTTC
clone size: .; J gene: TRBJ2-3; V gene: TRBV24-1; D gene: TRBD2; CDR3 protein: CATSQSGGFTDTQYF; CDR3 DNA: TGTGCCACCAGTCAGAGCGGGGGATTCACAGATACGCAGTATTTT
clone size: .; J gene: TRBJ1-2; V gene: TRBV6-5; D gene: TRBD1; CDR3 protein: CASSYLGQGVANYGYTF; CDR3 DNA: TGTGCCAGCAGTTACTTAGGACAGGGGGTTGCTAACTATGGCTACACCTTC
clone size: few; J gene: TRBJ1-3; V gene: TRBV12-3/TRBV12-4; D gene: .; CDR3 protein: CASSVQGGTGNTIYF; CDR3 DNA: TGTGCCAGCAGTGTACAGGGCGGGACTGGAAACACCATATATTTT
clone size: few; J gene: TRBJ2-1; V gene: TRBV20-1; D gene: TRBD1; CDR3 protein: CSAVTGGFPYNEQFF; CDR3 DNA: TGCAGTGCCGTGACAGGGGGCTTCCCCTACAATGAGCAGTTCTTC
clone size: few; J gene: TRBJ1-2; V gene: TRBV20-1; D gene: .; CDR3 protein: CSARVVRQDPNYGYTF; CDR3 DNA: TGCAGTGCTAGAGTGGTCCGACAGGACCCAAACTATGGCTACACCTTC
clone size: few; J gene: TRBJ1-2; V gene: TRBV2; D gene: .; CDR3 protein: CASMGRVNYGYTF; CDR3 DNA: TGTGCCAGCATGGGCAGGGTCAACTATGGCTACACCTTC
clone size: many; J gene: TRBJ2-3; V gene: TRBV6-6; D gene: .; CDR3 protein: CASSPLPDTQYF; CDR3 DNA: TGTGCCAGCAGCCCCTTGCCAGATACGCAGTATTTT
clone size: few; J gene: TRBJ2-1; V gene: TRBV7-9; D gene: TRBD2; CDR3 protein: CASSLSPGLVANEQFF; CDR3 DNA: TGTGCCAGCAGCCTATCTCCGGGACTAGTTGCCAATGAGCAGTTCTTC
clone size: .; J gene: TRBJ2-1; V gene: TRBV5-1; D gene: .; CDR3 protein: CASSPSRNNEQFF; CDR3 DNA: TGCGCCAGCAGCCCCTCTAGAAACAATGAGCAGTTCTTC
clone size: once; J gene: TRBJ1-5; V gene: TRBV7-3; D gene: .; CDR3 protein: CASSAQSNQPQHF; CDR3 DNA: TGTGCCAGCAGCGCCCAGAGCAATCAGCCCCAGCATTTT
clone size: .; J gene: TRBJ2-7; V gene: TRBV6-2/TRBV6-3; D gene: TRBD1; CDR3 protein: CASSYSRVLGGDEQYF; CDR3 DNA: TGTGCCAGCAGTTACTCGAGGGTGTTAGGGGGCGACGAGCAGTACTTC
clone size: .; J gene: TRBJ1-5; V gene: TRBV12-3/TRBV12-4; D gene: .; CDR3 protein: CATGKEGGNRPQHF; CDR3 DNA: TGTGCCACAGGGAAAGAGGGCGGCAATCGGCCCCAGCATTTT
clone size: few; J gene: TRBJ2-3; V gene: TRBV7-3; D gene: .; CDR3 protein: CASSLKGGLSTDTQYF; CDR3 DNA: TGTGCCAGCAGCTTAAAGGGCGGGCTTAGCACAGATACGCAGTATTTT
clone size: many; J gene: TRBJ1-2; V gene: TRBV27; D gene: .; CDR3 protein: CASSTGHGLEANYGYTF; CDR3 DNA: TGTGCCAGCAGTACTGGACACGGTCTGGAAGCTAACTATGGCTACACCTTC
clone size: few; J gene: TRBJ2-7; V gene: TRBV20-1; D gene: .; CDR3 protein: CSARDPGGSSYEQYF; CDR3 DNA: TGCAGTGCTAGAGACCCAGGAGGGAGCTCCTACGAGCAGTACTTC
clone size: .; J gene: TRBJ1-5; V gene: TRBV3-1; D gene: .; CDR3 protein: CASSQDRAAIGPQHF; CDR3 DNA: TGTGCCAGCAGCCAAGATCGGGCCGCCATCGGGCCCCAGCATTTT
clone size: few; J gene: TRBJ2-1; V gene: TRBV7-9; D gene: .; CDR3 protein: CASSLGTARLEQFF; CDR3 DNA: TGTGCCAGCAGCTTAGGGACCGCCCGTTTGGAGCAGTTCTTC
clone size: many; J gene: TRBJ2-3; V gene: TRBV4-1; D gene: .; CDR3 protein: CASSQAFLEVQYF; CDR3 DNA: TGCGCCAGCAGCCAGGCTTTCTTGGAAGTGCAGTATTTT
clone size: once; J gene: TRBJ2-2; V gene: TRBV6-6; D gene: TRBD1; CDR3 protein: CASSYPEQGSTGELFF; CDR3 DNA: TGTGCCAGCAGTTACCCCGAACAGGGGTCCACCGGGGAGCTGTTTTTT
clone size: few; J gene: TRBJ2-1; V gene: TRBV7-9; D gene: TRBD1; CDR3 protein: CASSLVRGLDEQFF; CDR3 DNA: TGTGCCAGCAGCTTAGTCAGGGGGCTTGATGAGCAGTTCTTC
clone size: few; J gene: TRBJ1-4; V gene: TRBV5-4; D gene: TRBD1; CDR3 protein: CASSADPGQTNEKLFF; CDR3 DNA: TGTGCCAGCAGCGCAGATCCGGGACAGACTAATGAAAAACTGTTTTTT
clone size: .; J gene: TRBJ2-5; V gene: TRBV25-1; D gene: .; CDR3 protein: CASSEGEETQYF; CDR3 DNA: TGTGCCAGCAGTGAGGGGGAAGAGACCCAGTACTTC
clone size: .; J gene: TRBJ1-1; V gene: TRBV7-9; D gene: .; CDR3 protein: CASSSDSQFEAFF; CDR3 DNA: TGTGCCAGCAGCTCGGACAGTCAATTTGAAGCTTTCTTT
clone size: few; J gene: TRBJ2-5; V gene: TRBV9; D gene: .; CDR3 protein: CASSVSTEETQYF; CDR3 DNA: TGTGCCAGCAGCGTATCGACAGAAGAGACCCAGTACTTC
clone size: .; J gene: TRBJ1-1; V gene: TRBV27; D gene: .; CDR3 protein: CASSFLGGTNTEAFF; CDR3 DNA: TGTGCCAGCAGTTTTTTGGGGGGAACGAACACTGAAGCTTTCTTT
clone size: few; J gene: TRBJ2-5; V gene: TRBV28; D gene: .; CDR3 protein: CASSAGLTQETQYF; CDR3 DNA: TGTGCCAGCAGTGCAGGGCTAACCCAAGAGACCCAGTACTTC
clone size: .; J gene: TRBJ1-2; V gene: TRBV12-3/TRBV12-4; D gene: .; CDR3 protein: CASSLWENYGYTF; CDR3 DNA: TGTGCCAGCAGTTTGTGGGAGAACTATGGCTACACCTTC
clone size: .; J gene: TRBJ1-4; V gene: TRBV28; D gene: .; CDR3 protein: CASSPGQLHRVEKLFF; CDR3 DNA: TGTGCCAGCAGTCCAGGCCAACTCCACAGAGTAGAAAAACTGTTTTTT
clone size: .; J gene: TRBJ2-1; V gene: TRBV4-1; D gene: .; CDR3 protein: CASSQDLAVHGEQFF; CDR3 DNA: TGCGCCAGCAGCCAAGATCTGGCAGTTCACGGTGAGCAGTTCTTC
clone size: few; J gene: TRBJ1-4; V gene: TRBV7-2; D gene: .; CDR3 protein: CASSSIGEGEKLFF; CDR3 DNA: TGTGCCAGCAGCTCTATCGGGGAGGGTGAAAAACTGTTTTTT
clone size: few; J gene: TRBJ1-2; V gene: TRBV4-1; D gene: .; CDR3 protein: CASSQDPGSLGYTF; CDR3 DNA: TGCGCCAGCAGCCAAGATCCGGGCTCGCTTGGCTACACCTTC
clone size: many; J gene: TRBJ2-5; V gene: TRBV2; D gene: .; CDR3 protein: CASSVGEETQYF; CDR3 DNA: TGTGCCAGCAGTGTGGGGGAAGAGACCCAGTACTTC
clone size: .; J gene: TRBJ1-4; V gene: TRBV28; D gene: .; CDR3 protein: CATRPGLNEKLFF; CDR3 DNA: TGTGCCACCCGACCGGGACTTAATGAAAAACTGTTTTTT
clone size: .; J gene: TRBJ2-7; V gene: TRBV3-1; D gene: .; CDR3 protein: CASSQLEGDLDEQYF; CDR3 DNA: TGTGCCAGCAGCCAACTTGAGGGGGATTTGGACGAGCAGTACTTC
clone size: .; J gene: TRBJ2-1; V gene: TRBV27; D gene: .; CDR3 protein: CASSLTNSYDEQFF; CDR3 DNA: TGTGCCAGCAGTTTAACCAACTCCTACGATGAGCAGTTCTTC
clone size: .; J gene: TRBJ1-1; V gene: TRBV20-1; D gene: TRBD1; CDR3 protein: CSAQLQGGNTEAFF; CDR3 DNA: TGCAGTGCTCAACTCCAGGGGGGGAACACTGAAGCTTTCTTT
clone size: .; J gene: TRBJ1-4; V gene: TRBV6-5; D gene: TRBD1; CDR3 protein: CASRSAAGTGDEKLFF; CDR3 DNA: TGTGCCAGCAGATCGGCCGCCGGGACAGGGGATGAAAAACTGTTTTTT
clone size: .; J gene: TRBJ1-4; V gene: TRBV20-1; D gene: .; CDR3 protein: CSARAGNEKLFF; CDR3 DNA: TGCAGTGCTAGGGCAGGGAATGAAAAACTGTTTTTT
clone size: .; J gene: TRBJ1-2; V gene: TRBV28; D gene: .; CDR3 protein: CASSSPDGINYGYTF; CDR3 DNA: TGTGCCAGCAGTTCGCCGGACGGGATAAACTATGGCTACACCTTC
clone size: once; J gene: TRBJ2-7; V gene: TRBV5-1; D gene: .; CDR3 protein: CASTSGLYRRSNEQYF; CDR3 DNA: TGCGCCAGCACTTCAGGCCTTTACAGAAGGTCCAATGAGCAGTACTTC
clone size: .; J gene: TRBJ2-5; V gene: TRBV2; D gene: .; CDR3 protein: CAGNRDEVETQYF; CDR3 DNA: TGTGCCGGTAACAGGGATGAGGTTGAGACCCAGTACTTC
clone size: .; J gene: TRBJ1-1; V gene: TRBV20-1; D gene: .; CDR3 protein: CSAISRGKGTEAFF; CDR3 DNA: TGCAGTGCTATATCAAGGGGAAAAGGGACTGAAGCTTTCTTT
clone size: few; J gene: TRBJ1-2; V gene: TRBV11-2; D gene: .; CDR3 protein: CASSSTRRGSDLYGYTF; CDR3 DNA: TGTGCCAGCAGCTCTACTCGGAGGGGGTCTGATCTCTATGGCTACACCTTC
clone size: .; J gene: TRBJ1-1; V gene: TRBV12-3/TRBV12-4; D gene: TRBD1; CDR3 protein: CASSASPPGQGFNEAFF; CDR3 DNA: TGTGCCAGCAGTGCCTCCCCTCCGGGACAGGGTTTCAATGAAGCTTTCTTT